The sequence of this TCR beta chain was determined in a study of blood T cell repertoires in COVID-19. Study context: The United States, Italy and Spain supplied acute and convalescent COVID-19 samples. From T cells, B-cell-depleted T cells, or PBMCs came the material, which was cDNA or gDNA.

The V gene's germline CDR1 is MNHNY and CDR2 SVGAGI (reference sequence). This CDR3 region has 13 residues. V dropped 6 bases and J dropped 6 bases, with 14 bases sitting between them. As processed by the authors: Using reference gene primer amplification, nucleated cell counts were estimated. Some clones are missing from TCRdb's copy, which holds only in-frame ones; the method was immunoSEQ multiplex PCR. V and J calls and clone size follow that table, whereas D and trimming were derived from the DNA. The data contain tens of thousands of clones, roughly 80% of them seen just once; the ten biggest clones take up over 15%.

The rearrangement uses TRBV6-6 and TRBJ1-2; weak D call: TRBD1 (5 bases). Sequences were obtained from peripheral blood. The receptor's source is an older woman with acute or convalescent COVID-19. CDR3 amino acids: CASRSTSGHGYTF. CDR3 in DNA: TGTGCCAGCAGGTCTACATCAGGGCATGGCTACACCTTC.